The clone carrying this T cell receptor (beta chain) was picked up many times. The CDR3 consists of 14 residues. Looked up from germline, CDR1 is MNHEY and CDR2 is SVGEGT. With 0 bases removed from V and 0 bases from J, the gap between germline ends came to 5 bases. The data stem from a study of regulatory T cells in long-lasting Graves disease. Stated time point: newly diagnosed GD, antithyroid drugs for less than 3 months. Construction of the TCR library relied on RNA isolated from PBMCs. Combining iRepertoire HTBI primers with Arm-PCR of CDR3 regions, the authors built TCR beta libraries. Via MiXCR, TCRdb re-called the multiplex PCR reads, giving one row per CDR3 protein. The data show approximately 300,000 distinct CDR3 sequences, more than 15% seen once.

The sequenced sample was peripheral blood mononuclear cells (PBMCs), obtained at new diagnosis, from a patient treated with antithyroid drugs. The sequence came from a female donor with Graves disease. The V call is TRBV6-2 or TRBV6-3, the J call TRBJ1-1, with D uncertain. The CDR3 DNA sequence: TGTGCCAGCAGTTACTCGCTCATGAACACTGAAGCTTTCTTT. It yields the protein CASSYSLMNTEAFF.